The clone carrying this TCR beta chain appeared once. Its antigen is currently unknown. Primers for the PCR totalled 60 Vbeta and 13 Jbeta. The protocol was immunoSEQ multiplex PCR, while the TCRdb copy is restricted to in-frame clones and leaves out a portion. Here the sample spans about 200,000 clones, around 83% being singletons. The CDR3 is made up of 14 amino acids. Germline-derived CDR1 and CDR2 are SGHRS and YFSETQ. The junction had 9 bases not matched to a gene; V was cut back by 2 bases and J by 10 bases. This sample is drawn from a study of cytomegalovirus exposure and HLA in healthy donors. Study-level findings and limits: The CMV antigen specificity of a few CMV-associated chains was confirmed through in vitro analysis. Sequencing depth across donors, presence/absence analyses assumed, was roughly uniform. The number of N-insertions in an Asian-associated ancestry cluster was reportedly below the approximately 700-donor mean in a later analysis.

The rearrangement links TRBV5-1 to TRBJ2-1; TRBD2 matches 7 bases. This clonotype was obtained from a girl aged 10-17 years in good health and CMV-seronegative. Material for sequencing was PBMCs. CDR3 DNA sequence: TGCGCCAGCAGCTTCGCGTCGGGAGGACGAGAGCAGTTCTTC. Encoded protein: CASSFASGGREQFF.